The 8 T cell receptor beta chains below were found in one sample sequenced in a study of blood T cells in healthy people across ages. Then a second PCR, running roughly 7 to 11 cycles, was carried out with a sample-barcoded 5' primer and a J-beta primer mix. TCRdb processed the 5' RACE reads anew with MiXCR; each CDR3 protein has one entry. The sample yields 700,000 to 1,000,000 distinct CDR3 sequences, 40% to 50% seen once. The sample was blood. All receptors derive from a man in his 60s in good health.

The rearrangement joins TRBV20-1 to TRBJ2-7; a weak D match, TRBD2 (6 bases). Germline values: CDR1 DFQATT, CDR2 SNEGSKA (reference sequence). Trimming left V 6 bases short and J 3 bases short, with 15 bases between. This CDR3 region has 13 residues. The CDR3 nucleotides read TGCAGTGCACCCTCCGCGGGGCTCTACGAGCAGTACTTC. It yields the protein CSAPSAGLYEQYF.

For the CDR3, the DNA is TGTGCCATCAGTGAGTCGGGGACAGGACCAAACACTGAAGCTTTCTTT. Translation: CAISESGTGPNTEAFF. The genes are TRBV10-3 and TRBJ1-1; 8 bases are a match to TRBD1. Germline-derived CDR1 and CDR2 are ENHRY and SYGVKD. The CDR3 loop spans 16 amino acids. J lost 2 bases, V lost 0 bases, and 5 bases had no gene match.

The V and J genes are TRBV3-1 and TRBJ1-1; D call uncertain. Per the germline V gene, CDR1 is LGHDT and CDR2 is YNNKEL (reference sequence). Trimming took 0 bases from V and 11 from J, leaving 16 bases between them. This CDR3 is built from 14 residues. The CDR3 coding sequence is TGTGCCAGCAGCCAAGAAATGATTCCATCCAAGGCTTTCTTT. Its protein is CASSQEMIPSKAFF. Supplemented by reference TRBV3-1 and TRBJ1-1, the full variable domain reads DTAVSQTPKYLVTQMGNDKSIKCEQNLGHDTMYWYKQDSKKFLKIMFSYNNKELIINETVPNRFSPKSPDKAHLNLHINSLELGDSAVYFCASSQEMIPSKAFFGQGTRLTVV.

This clonotype appeared a few times. The chain is built from TRBV29-1 and TRBJ2-3; TRBD1 agrees at 9 bases. This CDR3 comprises 14 residues. CDR1 and CDR2 from the germline V gene are SQVTM and ANQGSEA. The ends lost 7 bases at V and 6 bases at J; junction bases unmatched: 11. CDR3 DNA sequence: TGCAGCGCAGCGACAGGGGGAGATGGGGATACGCAGTATTTT. It encodes CSAATGGDGDTQYF.

J is TRBJ1-2 and V is TRBV9, with D perhaps matching TRBD1 (6 bases). The V end lost 0 bases, the J end lost 7 bases, and 13 bases lay between the germline ends. Germline lookup yields CDR1 SGDLS and CDR2 YYNGEE. This CDR3 has 14 residues. The CDR3 nucleotides are TGTGCCAGCAGCGTAGACAGGGCTCCGGCTGGCTACACCTTC. It codes for CASSVDRAPAGYTF.

This clonotype was picked up a small number of times. The chain links TRBV20-1 to TRBJ2-3; either TRBD1 or TRBD2 may supply D (5 bases each). Trimming pared 6 bases from V and 6 bases from J, leaving 19 bases between. The germline V gene has CDR1 DFQATT and CDR2 SNEGSKA (reference sequence). The CDR3 runs 14 residues. In nucleotides, the CDR3 is TGCAGTGCCTCCAGGGAGCCAGACGGGGATACGCAGTATTTT. Residues: CSASREPDGDTQYF.

This clonotype was counted a few times. A read error may explain this, as a much larger clone is one base away. The chain joins TRBV7-9 to TRBJ2-7; 9 positions match TRBD2. The CDR3 covers 15 residues. Germline lookup yields CDR1 SEHNR and CDR2 FQNEAQ (reference sequence). CDR3 DNA sequence: TGTGCCAGCAGCTTAGACGTGGGACTAGCCTACGAGCGGTACTTC. Protein sequence: CASSLDVGLAYERYF.

This clonotype was found a few times. The chain joins TRBV13 to TRBJ2-5; D possibly corresponds to TRBD1 (6 bases). V lost 6 bases and J lost 6, with 14 bases in between. CDR1 is PRHDT, CDR2 FYEKMQ, per germline (reference sequence). The CDR3 extends over 13 amino acids. DNA for the CDR3: TGTGCCAGCAGTCCACAGGGATTAAAGACCCAGTACTTC. Amino acids: CASSPQGLKTQYF.